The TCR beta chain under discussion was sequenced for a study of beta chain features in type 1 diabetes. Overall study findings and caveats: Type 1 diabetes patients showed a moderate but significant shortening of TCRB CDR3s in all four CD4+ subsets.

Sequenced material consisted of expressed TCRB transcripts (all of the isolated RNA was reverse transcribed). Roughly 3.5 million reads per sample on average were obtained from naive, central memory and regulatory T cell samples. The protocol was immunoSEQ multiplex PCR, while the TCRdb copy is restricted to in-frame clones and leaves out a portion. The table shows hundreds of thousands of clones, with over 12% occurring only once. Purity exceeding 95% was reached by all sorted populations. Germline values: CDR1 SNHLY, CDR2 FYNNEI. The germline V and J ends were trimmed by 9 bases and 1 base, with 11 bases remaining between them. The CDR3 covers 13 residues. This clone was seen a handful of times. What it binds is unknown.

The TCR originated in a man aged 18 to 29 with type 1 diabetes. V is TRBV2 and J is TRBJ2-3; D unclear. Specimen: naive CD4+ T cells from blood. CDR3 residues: CASLFPGTDTQYF. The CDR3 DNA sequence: TGTGCCAGTCTATTCCCCGGCACAGATACGCAGTATTTT.